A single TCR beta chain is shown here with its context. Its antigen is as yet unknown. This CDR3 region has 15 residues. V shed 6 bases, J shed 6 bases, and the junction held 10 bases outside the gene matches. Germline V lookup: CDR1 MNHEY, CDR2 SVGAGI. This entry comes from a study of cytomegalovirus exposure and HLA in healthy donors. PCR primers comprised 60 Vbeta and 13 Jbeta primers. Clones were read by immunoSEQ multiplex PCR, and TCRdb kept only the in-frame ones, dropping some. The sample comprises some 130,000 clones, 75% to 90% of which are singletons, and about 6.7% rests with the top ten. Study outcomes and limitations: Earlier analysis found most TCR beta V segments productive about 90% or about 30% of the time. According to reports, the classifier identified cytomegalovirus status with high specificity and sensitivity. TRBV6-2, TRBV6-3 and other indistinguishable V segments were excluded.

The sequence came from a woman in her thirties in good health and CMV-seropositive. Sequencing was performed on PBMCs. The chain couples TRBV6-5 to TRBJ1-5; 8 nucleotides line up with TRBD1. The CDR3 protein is CASRGTGLTGQPQHF. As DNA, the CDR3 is TGTGCCAGCAGGGGGACAGGCCTTACTGGTCAGCCCCAGCATTTT.